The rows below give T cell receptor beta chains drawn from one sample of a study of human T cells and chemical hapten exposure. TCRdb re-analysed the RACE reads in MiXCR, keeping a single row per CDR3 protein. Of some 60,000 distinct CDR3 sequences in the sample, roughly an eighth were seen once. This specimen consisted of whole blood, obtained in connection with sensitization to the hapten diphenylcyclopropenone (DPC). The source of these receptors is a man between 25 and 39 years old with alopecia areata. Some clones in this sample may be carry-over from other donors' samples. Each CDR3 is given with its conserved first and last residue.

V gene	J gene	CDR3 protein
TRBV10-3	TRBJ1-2	CAISEGTGSSTAGYTF
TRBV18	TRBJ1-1	CASSPGMGWGTEAFF
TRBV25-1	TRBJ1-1	CASSALQGGGNTEAFF
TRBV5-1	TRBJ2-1	CASSQGSARTEQFF
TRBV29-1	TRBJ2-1	CSVRGGNEQFF
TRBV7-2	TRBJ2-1	CASSLGRGLYNEQFF
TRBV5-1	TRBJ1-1	CASSYIRGTEAFF
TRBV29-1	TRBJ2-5	CSVARDSKETQYF
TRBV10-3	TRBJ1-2	CAISDSDRGSQRYGYTF
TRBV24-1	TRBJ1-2	CATSDWDRAGYTF
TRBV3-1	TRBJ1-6	CASSQGQGNSPLHF